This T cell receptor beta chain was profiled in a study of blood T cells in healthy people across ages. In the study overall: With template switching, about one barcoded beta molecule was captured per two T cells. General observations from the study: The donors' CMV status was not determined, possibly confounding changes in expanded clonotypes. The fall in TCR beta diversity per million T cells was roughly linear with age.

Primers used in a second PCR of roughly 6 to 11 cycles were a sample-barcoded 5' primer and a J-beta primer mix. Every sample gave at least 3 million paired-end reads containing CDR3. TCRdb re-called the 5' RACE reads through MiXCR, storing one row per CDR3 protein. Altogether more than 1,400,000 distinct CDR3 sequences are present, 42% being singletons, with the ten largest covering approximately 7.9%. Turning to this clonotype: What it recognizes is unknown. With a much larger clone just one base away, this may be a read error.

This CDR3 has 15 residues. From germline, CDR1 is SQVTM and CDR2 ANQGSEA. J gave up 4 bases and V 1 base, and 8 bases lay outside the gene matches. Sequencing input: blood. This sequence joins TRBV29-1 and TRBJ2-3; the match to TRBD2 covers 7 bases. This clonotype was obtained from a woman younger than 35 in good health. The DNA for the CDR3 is TGCAGCGTTGAAGGTATCGGGGGGAGGTCAGATACGCAGTATTTT. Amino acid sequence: CSVEGIGGRSDTQYF.